Here is one T cell receptor (beta chain) with its context. The data originate from a study of blood T cell repertoires in COVID-19. Sequenced by immunoSEQ multiplex PCR; TCRdb stores in-frame clones only, minus some. This sample yields approximately 300,000 clones, of which roughly 86% are seen a single time; under 3% belongs to the top ten. Germline loops: CDR1 MNHEY, CDR2 SMNVEV (reference sequence). The CDR3 sequence is 16 residues long. Losses at the gene ends were 4 bases for V and 1 base for J; bases not matched to a gene: 6. Among Cohort 3 donors, those recovered had two negative PCRs, clearance, or symptom resolution.

This clonotype was sampled from a woman aged 18-30 years who had recovered from COVID-19. V is TRBV27 and J is TRBJ2-3, with TRBD2 matching over 9 bases. Sequencing was done on a sample of PBMCs or T cells enriched from blood (not recorded which). DNA for the CDR3: TGTGCCAGCAGTTCCTATGAGCGGGGGGGCACAGATACGCAGTATTTT. Translation gives CASSSYERGGTDTQYF.